The T cell receptor (beta chain) described here comes from a study of HIV-infected patients and healthy controls. All unsorted peripheral T cells were captured because whole blood was used without fractionation. Alpha and beta constant-region primers primed reverse transcription of approximately 500 ng RNA. Using multiplexing indices, alpha and beta chain libraries were generated apart by chain-specific third strand synthesis. Second strand DNA was synthesized using a primer at the SP2 site. Each molecule carried a 12-nucleotide identifier made of two joined random hexamers added before amplification. TCRdb independently ran MiXCR on the 5' RACE reads; one entry per CDR3 protein. The sample contains 17,000 or so distinct CDR3 sequences, around 5.5% of which appear only once. Trimming took 4 bases from V and 5 from J, leaving 23 bases between them. Germline values: CDR1 LGHDT, CDR2 YNNKEL (reference sequence). The CDR3 spans 17 residues.

This clonotype qualifies as medium-sized (0.01 to 0.1%). The sample comprised blood. The rearrangement uses TRBV3-1 and TRBJ2-5, with D maybe TRBD2 (5 bases). The TCR sequence derives from an adult in good health. CDR3 amino acids: CASSLRTGPRVMETQYF. Written as DNA, the CDR3 is TGTGCCAGCAGCCTTAGAACCGGACCGAGGGTGATGGAGACCCAGTACTTC.